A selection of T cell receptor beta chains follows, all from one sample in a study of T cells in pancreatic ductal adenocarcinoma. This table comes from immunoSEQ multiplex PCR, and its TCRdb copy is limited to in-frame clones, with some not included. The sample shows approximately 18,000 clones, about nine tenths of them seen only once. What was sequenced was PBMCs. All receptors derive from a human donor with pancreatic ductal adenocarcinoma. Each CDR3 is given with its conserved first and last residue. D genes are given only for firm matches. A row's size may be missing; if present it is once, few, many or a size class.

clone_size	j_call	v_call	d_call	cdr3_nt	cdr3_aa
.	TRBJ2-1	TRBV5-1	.	TGCGCCAGCGGCATCGGGACTCCCGGTGGCGGGCAGTTCTTC	CASGIGTPGGGQFF
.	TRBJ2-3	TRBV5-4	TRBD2	TGTGCCAGCAGCTTCTCGGTAGCGGGGGGGGATACGCAGTATTTT	CASSFSVAGGDTQYF
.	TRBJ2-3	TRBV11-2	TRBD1	TGTGCCAGCAGCTTCCGAGGACAGGGGGCAGATACGCAGTATTTT	CASSFRGQGADTQYF
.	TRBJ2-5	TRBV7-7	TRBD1	TGTGCCAGCAGCCTAACAGGGGTTAAAGAGACCCAGTACTTC	CASSLTGVKETQYF
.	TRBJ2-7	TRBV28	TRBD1	TGTGCCAGCAGTCCAGGGACAGACTACGAGCAGTACTTC	CASSPGTDYEQYF
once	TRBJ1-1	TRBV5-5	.	TGTGCCAGCAGCTTGGACATGAACACTGAAGCTTTCTTT	CASSLDMNTEAFF
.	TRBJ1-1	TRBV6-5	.	TGTGCCAGCGGGGGCACGAACACTGAAGCTTTCTTT	CASGGTNTEAFF
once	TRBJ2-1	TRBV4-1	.	TGCGCCAGCAGCCTGATGGGGGGGGCAGACAATGAGCAGTTCTTC	CASSLMGGADNEQFF
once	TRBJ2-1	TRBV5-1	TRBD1	TGCGCCAGCAGCTTTTCGGGACAGGGGGTCGGTGAGCAGTTCTTC	CASSFSGQGVGEQFF
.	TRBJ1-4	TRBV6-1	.	TGTGCCAGCAGTGACATGTATGAAAAACTGTTTTTT	CASSDMYEKLFF
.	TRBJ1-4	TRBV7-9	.	TGTGCCAGCAGCTTAGGATCAGATTATGAAAAACTGTTTTTT	CASSLGSDYEKLFF
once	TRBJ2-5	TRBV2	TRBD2	TGTGCCAGCAGGCTAGCGGGGGGGCCGAAGACCCAGTACTTC	CASRLAGGPKTQYF
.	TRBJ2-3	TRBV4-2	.	TGTGCCAGCAGCCCGCTACAGGGAAGGGGCACAGATACGCAGTATTTT	CASSPLQGRGTDTQYF
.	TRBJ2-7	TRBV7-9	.	TGTGCCAGCAGCTCCACATCCTACGAGCAGTACTTC	CASSSTSYEQYF
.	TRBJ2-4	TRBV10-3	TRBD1	TGTGCCAGCGACAGGGGGGCGGCCAAAAACATTCAGTACTTC	CASDRGAAKNIQYF
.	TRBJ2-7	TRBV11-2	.	TGTGCCAGCAGCTTAGATCTCTCCGGGGTCCACGAGCAGTACTTC	CASSLDLSGVHEQYF
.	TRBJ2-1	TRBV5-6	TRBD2	TGTGCCAGCAGCTCCTTAGCGGGGTATTACAATGAGCAGTTCTTC	CASSSLAGYYNEQFF
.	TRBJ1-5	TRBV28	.	TGTGCCAGCAGGGCGGGGGGGGGCAATCAGCCCCAGCATTTT	CASRAGGGNQPQHF
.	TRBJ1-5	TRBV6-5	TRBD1	TGTGCCAGCAGCCCAGGACAGGGCAATCAGCCCCAGCATTTT	CASSPGQGNQPQHF
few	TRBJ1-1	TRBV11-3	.	TGTGCCAGCAGCTCTCTCTCGACAAGAATAGGCACTGAAGCTTTCTTT	CASSSLSTRIGTEAFF
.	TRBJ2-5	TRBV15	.	TGTGCCACCAGCAGAGTCCCGGACTACCAACAAGAGACCCAGTACTTC	CATSRVPDYQQETQYF
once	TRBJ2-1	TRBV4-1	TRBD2	TGCGCCAGCAGCCAAGATCTTGTACTAGCGGGGGGAAGTCTGTTCTTC	CASSQDLVLAGGSLFF
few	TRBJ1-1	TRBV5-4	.	TGTGCCAGCAGCCAACAAAGGGGGACTGAAGCTTTCTTT	CASSQQRGTEAFF
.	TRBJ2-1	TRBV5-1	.	TGCGCCAGCAGCGCGGGCCCAAATTACAATGAGCAGTTCTTC	CASSAGPNYNEQFF
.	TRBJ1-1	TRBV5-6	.	TGTGCCAGCAGCGCCCGGTTTGGTGAAGCTTTCTTT	CASSARFGEAFF
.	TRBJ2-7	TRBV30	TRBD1	TGTGCCTGGAGCAACACTGACAGGGGAGCCTACGACGAGCAGTACTTC	CAWSNTDRGAYDEQYF
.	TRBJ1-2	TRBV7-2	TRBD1	TGTGCCAGCAGGTTAGACAGGGTTGGAGCTGGCTACACCTTC	CASRLDRVGAGYTF
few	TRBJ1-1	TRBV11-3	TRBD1	TGTGCCAGCAGCTACCTGACTAGGGGGCGGACTGAAGCTTTCTTT	CASSYLTRGRTEAFF
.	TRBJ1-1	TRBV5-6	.	TGTGCCAGCAGCCCCGGAGGGGAGAACACTGAAGCTTTCTTT	CASSPGGENTEAFF